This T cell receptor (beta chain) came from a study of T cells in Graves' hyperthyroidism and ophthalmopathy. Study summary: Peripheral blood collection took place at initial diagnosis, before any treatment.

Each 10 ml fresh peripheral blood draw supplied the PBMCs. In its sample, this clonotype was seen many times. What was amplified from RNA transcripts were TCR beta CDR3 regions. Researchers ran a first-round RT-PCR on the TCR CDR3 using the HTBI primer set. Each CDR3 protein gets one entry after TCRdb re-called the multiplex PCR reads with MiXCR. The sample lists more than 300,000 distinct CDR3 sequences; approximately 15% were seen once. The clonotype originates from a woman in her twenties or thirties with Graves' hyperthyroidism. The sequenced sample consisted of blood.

The CDR3 nucleotides are TGTGCCAGCAGTACAGGTGAGAACACTGAAGCTTTCTTT. It codes for CASSTGENTEAFF. This chain links TRBV2 with TRBJ1-1; D possibly corresponds to TRBD1 (5 bases). CDR1 is SNHLY and CDR2 is FYNNEI in the germline V gene. The CDR3 runs to 13 residues. The germline V and J ends were trimmed by 5 bases and 1 base, with 8 bases remaining between them.